The 8 T cell receptor beta chains given below trace back to one sample, sequenced in a study of immune cell composition in non-small cell lung cancer. Profiling relied on immunoSEQ multiplex PCR, and the TCRdb table lists in-frame clones only, not all of them. The sample includes about 4,000 clones, about 80% seen only once; the top ten take approximately 22%. Sequencing was performed on lung tumor tissue. These TCRs come from a human donor with non-small cell lung cancer.

The chain has TRBV9 and TRBJ2-7; TRBD1 matches at 10 bases. Per the germline V gene, CDR1 is SGDLS and CDR2 is YYNGEE. V was pared by 5 bases and J by 2 bases, with 1 base of the junction left unmatched. This CDR3 contains 13 residues. This CDR3 reads CASSGQGAYEQYF. CDR3 sequence (DNA): TGTGCCAGCAGTGGACAGGGGGCCTACGAGCAGTACTTC.

This sequence joins TRBV5-1 and TRBJ2-2; possible D gene TRBD1, 6 bases. This CDR3 is 17 amino acids long. Trimming pared 4 bases from V and 5 bases from J, leaving 21 bases between. From germline, CDR1 is SGHRS and CDR2 YFSETQ. The CDR3 DNA reads as TGCGCCAGCAGCAAAACAGGGAAACATCCCAATACCGGGGAGCTGTTTTTT. This sequence encodes CASSKTGKHPNTGELFF. Variable domain in full (rest from reference TRBV5-1 and TRBJ2-2): KAGVTQTPRYLIKTRGQQVTLSCSPISGHRSVSWYQQTPGQGLQFLFEYFSETQRNKGNFPGRFSGRQFSNSRSEMNVSTLELGDSALYLCASSKTGKHPNTGELFFGEGSRLTVL.

This clone has just a few counts. The V gene is TRBV5-1, the J gene TRBJ2-2, with 8 bases identical to TRBD2. This CDR3 contains 16 residues. V was clipped by 4 bases and J by 1 base; unmatched bases: 6. CDR1 and CDR2 from the germline V gene are SGHRS and YFSETQ. The CDR3 bases are TGCGCCAGCAGCCCTACCGGGGGGGGGAACACCGGGGAGCTGTTTTTT. This codes for CASSPTGGGNTGELFF.

The chain carries TRBV6-1 and TRBJ1-5, with D unresolved. This CDR3 is 13 amino acids long. The germline gives CDR1 MNHNS, CDR2 SASEGT. Trimming pared 5 bases from V and 7 bases from J, leaving 12 bases between. The CDR3 here is CASSPVTSQPQHF. CDR3 DNA sequence: TGTGCCAGCAGTCCCGTTACGTCCCAGCCCCAGCATTTT.

In regard to this clone: In the same sample, other DNA sequences code for this CDR3. The V call is TRBV7-8, the J call TRBJ1-5, with 7 bases aligning to TRBD1. J gave up 7 bases and V 4 bases, and 4 bases lay outside the gene matches. The germline V gene has CDR1 SGHVS and CDR2 FQNEAQ. The CDR3 length is 13 residues. CDR3 coding DNA: TGTGCCAGCAGCTCCAGACAGGGCCAGCCCCAGCATTTT. It encodes CASSSRQGQPQHF.

The chain carries TRBV28 and TRBJ2-7, with TRBD1 matching 7 bases. The germline V gene has CDR1 MDHEN and CDR2 SYDVKM. The CDR3 has 13 amino acids. J lost 4 bases, V lost 6 bases, and 6 bases had no gene match. In nucleotides, the CDR3 is TGTGCCAGCAGCCTCGACAGGGTGTACGAGCAGTACTTC. Amino acids: CASSLDRVYEQYF.

The V and J genes are TRBV4-2 and TRBJ1-1; D unresolved. V gave up 1 base and J gave up 6 bases, with 12 bases separating them. The germline CDR1 and CDR2 sequences are LGHNA and YNFKEQ. CDR3 length: 14 amino acids. Written as DNA, the CDR3 is TGTGCCAGCAGCCAAGTTGACGTAAGGGCTGAAGCTTTCTTT. This encodes CASSQVDVRAEAFF.

This clone was counted a few times. The genes are TRBV6-1 and TRBJ1-5, with D possibly matching TRBD1 (5 bases). The germline V and J ends were trimmed by 6 bases and 5 bases, with 11 bases remaining between them. The CDR3 spans 13 residues. Germline CDR1 MNHNS, CDR2 SASEGT. CDR3 nucleotides: TGTGCCAGCAGACTGACAGAATATCAGCCCCAGCATTTT. This translates into CASRLTEYQPQHF.